This is a list of T cell receptor beta chains from one sample in a study of shared T cell receptors in the human thymus. Assay used: immunoSEQ multiplex PCR; TCRdb lists only in-frame clones, some missing. This sample carries 600,000 or so clones, around 87% of them seen once, and the ten largest clones take roughly 0.0089%. This sample was also put to use in a study of human thymus T cells.

The sequenced sample consisted of thymocytes. The receptors shown here come from a boy under three years old with a congenital heart defect. CDR3s include the opening cysteine and the closing phenylalanine or tryptophan. A D gene is named only where the DNA matches it firmly. Size tells how often a clone was seen (once, few, many) or the class of an expanded clone, and some rows leave it out.

CDR3 protein,CDR3 DNA,D gene,J gene,clone size,V gene
CASSQPGLAGGSEYF,TGTGCCAGCAGCCAACCCGGACTAGCGGGGGGATCTGAGTACTTC,TRBD2,TRBJ2-7,-,TRBV4-2
CASSLAAGEQYF,TGTGCCAGCAGCTTAGCGGCGGGGGAGCAGTACTTC,-,TRBJ2-7,-,TRBV5-8
CASSSTQNTEAFF,TGTGCCAGCAGCTCCACACAGAACACTGAAGCTTTCTTT,-,TRBJ1-1,-,TRBV7-8
CASSPPAGVAEAFF,TGTGCCAGCTCACCACCGGCGGGGGTGGCTGAAGCTTTCTTT,-,TRBJ1-1,-,TRBV18
CASTLTLRGVSAEAFF,TGTGCCAGCACCCTAACCCTACGGGGGGTGTCAGCTGAAGCTTTCTTT,-,TRBJ1-1,-,TRBV6-6
CASTNSAATLYF,TGTGCCAGCACCAACAGTGCTGCCACCCTGTACTTC,-,TRBJ2-7,-,TRBV7-9
CASSLWTPGQGSIEQFF,TGTGCCAGCAGTTTATGGACCCCGGGACAGGGTTCGATTGAGCAGTTCTTC,TRBD1,TRBJ2-1,-,TRBV28
CASSLRTGRRTDTQYF,TGTGCCAGCAGCTTGCGGACAGGGAGGAGGACAGATACGCAGTATTTT,TRBD1,TRBJ2-3,-,TRBV5-6
CASSVGLAGGGQETQYF,TGTGCCAGCAGTGTCGGACTAGCCGGGGGAGGCCAAGAGACCCAGTACTTC,TRBD2,TRBJ2-5,-,TRBV6-1
CATSRVRQGNCSNQPQHF,TGTGCCACCAGCAGAGTTCGTCAGGGTAACTGCAGCAATCAGCCCCAGCATTTT,-,TRBJ1-5,-,TRBV15
CASGPAGAAETQYF,TGTGCCTCCGGGCCAGCGGGAGCGGCAGAGACCCAGTACTTC,TRBD2,TRBJ2-5,-,TRBV19
CASSLAGESATNEKLFF,TGCGCCAGCAGCTTGGCAGGGGAATCAGCGACTAATGAAAAACTGTTTTTT,-,TRBJ1-4,-,TRBV5-1
CASSQPITGGSYNEQFF,TGCGCCAGCAGCCAACCAATTACAGGGGGCTCCTACAATGAGCAGTTCTTC,TRBD1,TRBJ2-1,-,TRBV4-3
CASSLGAGGVGQPQHF,TGTGCCAGCAGCTTGGGGGCCGGGGGGGTAGGGCAGCCCCAGCATTTT,-,TRBJ1-5,-,TRBV5-5
CASSGSTGLVGEQFF,TGTGCCAGCAGCGGATCCACGGGACTAGTCGGTGAGCAGTTCTTC,TRBD2,TRBJ2-1,-,TRBV9
CASSYSPSTWTDTQYF,TGTGCCAGCAGTTACAGCCCTAGCACTTGGACAGATACGCAGTATTTT,-,TRBJ2-3,-,TRBV6-5
CASSLEGGDTIYF,TGCGCCAGCAGCTTGGAGGGAGGGGACACCATATATTTT,-,TRBJ1-3,-,TRBV5-1
CASSLTRDSSYEQYF,TGTGCCAGCAGTTTAACCAGGGATAGCTCCTACGAGCAGTACTTC,-,TRBJ2-7,-,TRBV27
CASSQFSLAGSTGELFF,TGTGCCAGCAGCCAATTTTCGCTAGCGGGTAGCACCGGGGAGCTGTTTTTT,TRBD2,TRBJ2-2,-,TRBV14
CASSLGRVNTEAFF,TGCGCCAGCAGCTTGGGGAGGGTGAACACTGAAGCTTTCTTT,-,TRBJ1-1,few,TRBV5-1
CASSPEGQRSTDTQYF,TGTGCCAGCTCACCCGAAGGACAGAGAAGCACAGATACGCAGTATTTT,-,TRBJ2-3,-,TRBV18
CASSVAPGSANQPQHF,TGTGCCAGCAGCGTAGCTCCGGGGAGCGCAAATCAGCCCCAGCATTTT,-,TRBJ1-5,-,TRBV9
CASSQEVGTAKETQYF,TGCGCCAGCAGCCAAGAGGTGGGGACAGCTAAAGAGACCCAGTACTTC,TRBD1,TRBJ2-5,-,TRBV4-3